Ten or more counts support the clone carrying this TCR beta chain. Its antigen is undetermined. This entry comes from a study of blood T cells in healthy people across ages. Notes on the study in general: Higher naive T cell percentage went strongly together with higher TCR beta diversity. Naive CD4+ cell counts and diversity both ran higher in long-lived than in aged donors.

A second roughly 7 to 12 cycle PCR used barcoded and J-beta primers. Each cDNA molecule was tagged by a template-switch adaptor with 12 random nucleotides. TCRdb called the 5' RACE reads again in MiXCR, with one record for every CDR3 protein. In the table there are fewer than 900,000 distinct CDR3 sequences, about 37% of which are singletons. This TCR was recovered from a man between 18 and 35 years old in good health. The sequenced sample consisted of blood.

The CDR3 bases are TGTGCCAGCAGCCGACCTCTAGCTAGCGGGGCGGCGTATACGCAGTATTTT. This sequence encodes CASSRPLASGAAYTQYF. The chain is built from TRBV7-2 and TRBJ2-3; TRBD2 matches 9 bases. V lost 5 bases, J lost 7 bases, and 16 bases stayed unmatched. This CDR3 has 17 amino acids. Germline CDR1 SGHTA, CDR2 FQGNSA. Supplemented by reference TRBV7-2 and TRBJ2-3, the full variable domain reads GAGVSQSPSNKVTEKGKDVELRCDPISGHTALYWYRQSLGQGLEFLIYFQGNSAPDKSGLPSDRFSAERTGGSVSTLTIQRTQQEDSAVYLCASSRPLASGAAYTQYFGPGTRLTVL.